This TCR beta chain was documented in a study of Tregs in tolerant kidney transplant recipients. With respect to this clone: Its antigen is not identified.

Generated by immunoSEQ multiplex PCR, the TCRdb table keeps only in-frame clones and is missing some. The sample lists around 9,700 clones, 90% to 95% occurring once. J gave up 4 bases and V 8 bases, and 6 bases lay outside the gene matches. The CDR3 length is 15 residues. Germline V CDR1 and CDR2: MNHEY, SMNVEV (reference sequence). The material sequenced was Tregs from blood cultured with allogeneic cells, taken before the transplant. The rearrangement links TRBV27 to TRBJ2-1, with TRBD2 matching over 12 bases. The TCR was taken from a human patient who received a combined kidney and bone marrow transplant. The CDR3 sequence: CASALAGGRYNEQFF. The CDR3 nucleotides read TGTGCCAGCGCTCTAGCGGGGGGGCGGTACAATGAGCAGTTCTTC.